The T cell receptor beta chain described here comes from a study of identical twins. Study findings and constraints: Model-predicted out-of-frame TCR alpha sharing fell below observed values in monozygotic twins. There were fewer insertions in abundant cord blood beta clonotypes, but memory repertoires showed no such pattern.

TCRdb called the 5' RACE reads again in MiXCR, with one record for every CDR3 protein. The sample gives some 600,000 distinct CDR3 sequences, 7.1% of which show up once; roughly 1.5% is in the top ten. This clonotype was seen ten or more times. Its specificity is not known. This CDR3 comprises 11 residues. V lost 8 bases, J lost 7 bases, and 8 bases lay in between. A further study also used this sample, focusing on yellow fever vaccine responses in identical twins. That study adds: Twins reportedly appeared to share part of their vaccine T cell response while keeping part individual.

The receptor's source is a woman aged 18-29 years in good health. What was sequenced was PBMCs. The chain employs TRBV12-3 or TRBV12-4 and TRBJ1-4; D not certain. The CDR3 region is CASGVLEKLFF. The CDR3 region has the DNA TGTGCCAGCGGGGTGCTTGAAAAACTGTTTTTT.